A selection of T cell receptor beta chains follows, all from one sample in a study of post-analysis software for immune sequencing data. One entry per CDR3 protein, called by TCRdb with MiXCR from the PCR reads. The sample records 800,000 to 950,000 distinct CDR3 sequences, roughly half being singletons. Sequenced input: blood. These receptors were obtained from a girl under 18 with multiple sclerosis. Each CDR3 is given with its conserved first and last residue. D genes are given only for firm matches. Clone size appears in some rows only: once, few, many, or a class for an expanded clone.

V gene	D gene	clone size	J gene	CDR3 DNA	CDR3 protein
TRBV12-3/TRBV12-4	.	few	TRBJ2-3	TGTGCCAGCAGTTTCGAGCGGGGCACAGATACGCAGTATTTT	CASSFERGTDTQYF
TRBV29-1	.	few	TRBJ1-2	TGCAGCGCGGAGACCAACTATGGCTACACCTTC	CSAETNYGYTF
TRBV20-1	.	once	TRBJ2-3	TGCAGTGCTAGGGAAGGACTGGGCACAGATACGCAGTATTTT	CSAREGLGTDTQYF
TRBV12-3/TRBV12-4	.	.	TRBJ2-1	TGTGCCAGCAGCCCGAAATCGGGGTCCTACAATAAGCAGTTCTTC	CASSPKSGSYNKQFF
TRBV6-6	.	.	TRBJ2-3	TGTGCCAGCAGCTGGACACTAGCTCCTCTGGAGGGAAATACGCAGTATTTT	CASSWTLAPLEGNTQYF
TRBV7-9	.	few	TRBJ2-1	TGTGCCAGCAGTGGGGGAAGGGATAATGAGCAGTTCTTC	CASSGGRDNEQFF
TRBV9	TRBD1	.	TRBJ2-1	TGTGCCAGCAGCGTAGGAGCAGGGGGCGACTACAATGAGCAGTTCTTC	CASSVGAGGDYNEQFF
TRBV20-1	.	.	TRBJ2-5	TGCAGTGCTCAAGACAGGCGAAGCCGAGAGACCCAGTACTTC	CSAQDRRSRETQYF
TRBV2	.	once	TRBJ2-7	TGTGCCAGCAGTGTGGAGGGGCAGCGGTACGAGCAGTACTTC	CASSVEGQRYEQYF
TRBV10-3	TRBD1	.	TRBJ2-5	TGTGCCATCAGAAAAGGACAGGGGGTCCCGGGGCAGTACTTC	CAIRKGQGVPGQYF
TRBV24-1	TRBD2	once	TRBJ2-5	TGTGCCACCGGGGAGGCGGGGGGAGAGACCCAGTACTTC	CATGEAGGETQYF
TRBV20-1	TRBD2	few	TRBJ2-7	TGCAGTGCTAGAGATCGCCTCGGACGCGGGGGGAACTACGAGCAGTACTTC	CSARDRLGRGGNYEQYF
TRBV20-1	TRBD2	few	TRBJ2-7	TGCAGTGCTAGTTGGGGACTAGCGGCCTACGAGCAGTACTTC	CSASWGLAAYEQYF
TRBV20-1	TRBD2	.	TRBJ2-3	TGCAGTGCTAGAGATTGGATGACTAGCGGGGGGAATACGCAGTATTTT	CSARDWMTSGGNTQYF
TRBV5-1	TRBD2	few	TRBJ2-1	TGCGCCAGCAGCGACAGGAGCGGGGGGGCCTCTAGTGAGCAGTTCTTC	CASSDRSGGASSEQFF
TRBV29-1	.	few	TRBJ1-2	TGCAGCGTTGAAGATCGGGGATCTGCAGTCTATGGCTACACCTTC	CSVEDRGSAVYGYTF
TRBV2	TRBD2	.	TRBJ2-5	TGTGCCAGCAGTTCACCTAGCGGTATACAAGAGACCCAGTACTTC	CASSSPSGIQETQYF
TRBV25-1	.	.	TRBJ1-2	TGTGCCAGCAGTGAATCCCAAGGGTCTCATGGCTACACCTTC	CASSESQGSHGYTF
TRBV12-3/TRBV12-4	TRBD2	few	TRBJ2-1	TGTGCCAGCAGCCCCGGGAGGGGGTGGGTCTATGAGCAGTTCTTC	CASSPGRGWVYEQFF
TRBV29-1	.	.	TRBJ1-1	TGCAGCGCACCGACAGGCGGAACTGAAGCTTTCTTT	CSAPTGGTEAFF
TRBV6-1	.	.	TRBJ1-2	TGTGCCAGCAGTGACAACGGCGCAGCTAACTATGGCTACACCTTC	CASSDNGAANYGYTF
TRBV7-3	TRBD2	.	TRBJ2-3	TGTGCCAGCAGCCAATTAGCGGGGGGGGGTGCAGATACGCAGTATTTT	CASSQLAGGGADTQYF
TRBV5-6	.	once	TRBJ2-7	TGTGCCAGCAGCTTAACCGGGGGCAGACACGAGCAGTACTTC	CASSLTGGRHEQYF
TRBV29-1	.	.	TRBJ2-5	TGCAGCGTTGATTCACAGGGACGGCAAGAGACCCAGTACTTC	CSVDSQGRQETQYF
TRBV5-1	.	.	TRBJ2-7	TGCGCCAGCAGCTTAGGAGAAGCACCCTACGAGCAGTACTTC	CASSLGEAPYEQYF
TRBV28	TRBD1	.	TRBJ1-1	TGTGCCAGCAGTTTAATAGAAGGACAGGGAATCGCTGAAGCTTTCTTT	CASSLIEGQGIAEAFF
TRBV5-1	.	.	TRBJ2-5	TGCGCCAGCAGCTTGGGCCCGCTCTCTCAAGAGACCCAGTACTTC	CASSLGPLSQETQYF
TRBV11-2	.	.	TRBJ2-1	TGTGCCAGCAGCTTAGTGGGCAGAAAGTCCTACAATGAGCAGTTCTTC	CASSLVGRKSYNEQFF
TRBV9	TRBD2	.	TRBJ2-6	TGTGCCAGCAGCGTAGCTACGGTCCATAGCGGGAAGGGGGCCAACGTCCTGACTTTC	CASSVATVHSGKGANVLTF
TRBV7-8	.	.	TRBJ1-5	TGTGCCAGCAGTTACTTGGGGAACAATCAGCCCCAGCATTTT	CASSYLGNNQPQHF
TRBV20-1	.	.	TRBJ1-1	TGCAGTGCTAGTGCTCAGGGCCACACTGAAGCTTTCTTT	CSASAQGHTEAFF
TRBV5-1	TRBD2	.	TRBJ2-3	TGCGCCAGCAGCCCGCTCCCTTTAGCGGGGTCTACAGATACGCAGTATTTT	CASSPLPLAGSTDTQYF
TRBV12-3/TRBV12-4	.	.	TRBJ2-5	TGTGCCAGCAGTTTCGGCCTGCGAGAGACCCAGTACTTC	CASSFGLRETQYF
TRBV7-2	TRBD2	.	TRBJ2-1	TGTGCCAGCAGCTTAAATAGCGGGGCTTCCTACAATGAGCAGTTCTTC	CASSLNSGASYNEQFF
TRBV7-9	.	.	TRBJ1-2	TGTGCCAGCAGCTTACCACCTGGACAGCCGGAATATGGCTACACCTTC	CASSLPPGQPEYGYTF
TRBV20-1	.	few	TRBJ2-7	TGCAGTGCACGCCTGGGTGGGGACGAGCAGTACTTC	CSARLGGDEQYF
TRBV5-1	TRBD1	.	TRBJ1-1	TGCGCCAGCAGCCCGCTGCGTCAGGGGGCCATAGACACTGAAGCTTTCTTT	CASSPLRQGAIDTEAFF